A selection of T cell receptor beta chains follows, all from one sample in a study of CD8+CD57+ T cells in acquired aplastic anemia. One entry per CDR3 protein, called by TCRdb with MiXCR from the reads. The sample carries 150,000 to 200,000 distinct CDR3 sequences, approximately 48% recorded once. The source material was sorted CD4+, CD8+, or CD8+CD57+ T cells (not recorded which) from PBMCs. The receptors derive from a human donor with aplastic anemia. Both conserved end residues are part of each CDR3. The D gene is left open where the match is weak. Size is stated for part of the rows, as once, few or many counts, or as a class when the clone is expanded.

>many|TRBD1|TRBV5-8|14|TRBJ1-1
CASSRAGGFTEAFF
TGTGCCAGCAGCCGTGCAGGGGGATTCACTGAAGCTTTCTTT
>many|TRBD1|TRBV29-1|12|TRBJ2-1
CSVARTGNEQFF
TGCAGCGTCGCAAGGACAGGGAATGAGCAGTTCTTC
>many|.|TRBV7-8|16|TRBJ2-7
CASSLWGAGGSYEQYF
TGTGCCAGCAGCTTATGGGGAGCTGGGGGCTCCTACGAGCAGTACTTC
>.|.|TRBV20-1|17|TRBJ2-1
CSARGEVPQSLYNEQFF
TGCAGTGCTAGAGGGGAGGTCCCCCAATCTCTTTACAATGAGCAGTTCTTC
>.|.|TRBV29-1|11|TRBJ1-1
CSVSQGTEAFF
TGCAGCGTTAGCCAGGGGACTGAAGCTTTCTTT
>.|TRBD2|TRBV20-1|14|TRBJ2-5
CSAYQLAGGETQYF
TGCAGTGCTTACCAACTAGCGGGGGGGGAGACCCAGTACTTC
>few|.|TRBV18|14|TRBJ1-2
CASSPPLGVNGYTF
TGTGCCAGCTCACCACCCCTAGGGGTTAATGGCTACACCTTC
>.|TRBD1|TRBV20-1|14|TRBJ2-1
CSARQDRARVEQFF
TGCAGTGCTAGACAGGACAGGGCCCGGGTTGAGCAGTTCTTC
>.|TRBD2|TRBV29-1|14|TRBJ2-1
CSVGRGGQNNEQFF
TGCAGCGTTGGTCGGGGGGGACAAAACAATGAGCAGTTCTTC
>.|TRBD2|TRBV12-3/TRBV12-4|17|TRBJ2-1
CASSFGLANSIYNEQFF
TGTGCCAGCAGTTTCGGACTAGCGAACTCTATCTACAATGAGCAGTTCTTC
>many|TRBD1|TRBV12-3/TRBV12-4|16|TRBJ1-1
CASSLGQGSANTEAFF
TGTGCCAGCAGTTTAGGACAGGGATCGGCAAACACTGAAGCTTTCTTT
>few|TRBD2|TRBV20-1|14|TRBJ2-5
CSARQTSGQETQYF
TGCAGTGCTAGACAAACTAGCGGACAAGAGACCCAGTACTTC
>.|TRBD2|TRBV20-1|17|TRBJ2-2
CSARALWLAAQGSELFF
TGCAGTGCTAGAGCCCTCTGGCTAGCGGCCCAGGGTTCCGAGCTGTTTTTT
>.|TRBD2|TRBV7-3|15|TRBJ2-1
CASSSRAGAGNEQFF
TGTGCCAGCAGCTCACGAGCGGGAGCGGGCAATGAGCAGTTCTTC
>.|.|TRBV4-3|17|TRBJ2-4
CASSQDGAGSAKNIQYF
TGCGCCAGCAGCCAAGATGGTGCAGGGAGCGCCAAAAACATTCAGTACTTC
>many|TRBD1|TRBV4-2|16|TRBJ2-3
CASSQEGQGAEDTQYF
TGTGCCAGCAGCCAAGAAGGTCAGGGGGCGGAAGATACGCAGTATTTT
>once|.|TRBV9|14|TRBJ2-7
CASSVVLTSGEQYF
TGTGCCAGCAGCGTAGTTTTGACTAGTGGCGAGCAGTACTTC
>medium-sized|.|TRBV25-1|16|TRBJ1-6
CASSTTSGGVWAPLHF
TGTGCCAGCAGCACCACTAGCGGAGGGGTCTGGGCACCCCTCCACTTT
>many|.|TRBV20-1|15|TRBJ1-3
CSARDQQNSGNTIYF
TGCAGTGCTAGAGATCAGCAGAATTCTGGAAACACCATATATTTT